The clone carrying this TCR beta chain was seen more than once but under ten times. With TRAV- and TRBV-specific primers, first-strand cDNA was made, covering the alpha and beta chains. Over about 19 PCR cycles, TCRs were amplified from a constant-region primer and V-primer adapter. TCRdb itself ran the reads through MiXCR, one entry per CDR3 protein. The repertoire consists of about 100,000 distinct CDR3 sequences, with under 25% occurring once and the leading ten covering over 4%. The sample belongs to a study of low-dose radiotherapy and immunotherapy resistance in tumors. Time point meaning: after trial treatment. Treatment in this sample: LDRT plus nivolumab, ipilimumab, low-dose cyclophosphamide and aspirin (RACIN trial). In germline, CDR1 is SNHLY, CDR2 FYNNEI. The CDR3 loop spans 14 amino acids. After removal of 2 bases from V and 4 bases from J, the junction contained 3 bases not matched to a gene.

The receptor comes from a male donor with prostate cancer. Sample: PBMCs, taken after low-dose radiotherapy plus immunotherapy. The chain is built from TRBV2 and TRBJ2-3; 7 bases align to TRBD2. CDR3 region: CASSETGLADTQYF. CDR3 sequence (DNA): TGTGCCAGCAGTGAAACCGGACTAGCAGATACGCAGTATTTT.